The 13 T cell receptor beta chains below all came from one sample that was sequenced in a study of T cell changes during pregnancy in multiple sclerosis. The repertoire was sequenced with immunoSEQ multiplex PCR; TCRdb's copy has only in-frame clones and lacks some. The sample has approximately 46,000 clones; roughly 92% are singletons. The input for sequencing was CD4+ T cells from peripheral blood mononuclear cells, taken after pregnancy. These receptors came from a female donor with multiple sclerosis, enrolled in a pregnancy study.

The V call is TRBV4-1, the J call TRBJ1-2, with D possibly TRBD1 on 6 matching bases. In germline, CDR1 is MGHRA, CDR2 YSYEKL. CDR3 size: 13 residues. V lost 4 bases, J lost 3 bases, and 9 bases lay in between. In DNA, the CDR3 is TGCGCCAGCAGCCCGGACAGTGACTATGGCTACACCTTC. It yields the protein CASSPDSDYGYTF.

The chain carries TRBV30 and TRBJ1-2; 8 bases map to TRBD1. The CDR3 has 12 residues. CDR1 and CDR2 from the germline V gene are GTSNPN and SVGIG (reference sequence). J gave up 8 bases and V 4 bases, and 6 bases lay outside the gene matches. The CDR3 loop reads CAWTGGAGGYTF. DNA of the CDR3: TGTGCCTGGACAGGGGGCGCGGGAGGCTACACCTTC.

DNA of the CDR3: TGTGCCAGCAGGGCCCGGGTTAGAGGCAGGAGGTATGGCGAGCAGTACTTC. Encoded protein: CASRARVRGRRYGEQYF. The chain couples TRBV27 to TRBJ2-7, with a possible D match to TRBD2 (5 bases). Germline CDR1 and CDR2: MNHEY and SMNVEV (reference sequence). The V end was cut by 6 bases, the J end by 6 bases, with 27 bases between. The CDR3 extends over 17 amino acids.

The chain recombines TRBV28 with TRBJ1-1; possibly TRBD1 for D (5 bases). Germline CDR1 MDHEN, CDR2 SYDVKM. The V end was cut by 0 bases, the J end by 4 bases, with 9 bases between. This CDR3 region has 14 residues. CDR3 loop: CASSLWGGATEAFF. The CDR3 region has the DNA TGTGCCAGCAGTTTATGGGGAGGGGCCACTGAAGCTTTCTTT.

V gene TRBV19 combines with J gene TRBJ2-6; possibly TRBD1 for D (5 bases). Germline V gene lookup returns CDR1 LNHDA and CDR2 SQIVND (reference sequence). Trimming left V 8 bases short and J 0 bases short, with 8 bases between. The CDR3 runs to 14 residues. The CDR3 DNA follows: TGTGCCAGTCTTGACAGCTCTGGGGCCAACGTCCTGACTTTC. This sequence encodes CASLDSSGANVLTF.

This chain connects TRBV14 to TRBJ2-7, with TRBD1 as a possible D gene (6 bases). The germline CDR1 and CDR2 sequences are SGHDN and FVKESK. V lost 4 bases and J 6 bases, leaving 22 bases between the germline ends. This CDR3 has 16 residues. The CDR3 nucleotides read TGTGCCAGCAGCCCTCACACAGGGACACTATTACGCGAGCAGTACTTC. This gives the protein CASSPHTGTLLREQYF.

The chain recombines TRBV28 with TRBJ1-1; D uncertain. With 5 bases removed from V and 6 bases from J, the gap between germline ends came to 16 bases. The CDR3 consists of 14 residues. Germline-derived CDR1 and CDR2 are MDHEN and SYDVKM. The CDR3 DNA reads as TGTGCCAGCAGTGACCCTCTTCGGAGGGCTGAAGCTTTCTTT. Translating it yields CASSDPLRRAEAFF.

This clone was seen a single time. CDR3 DNA sequence: TGTGCCAGTAGTACCTCCGGGACTAGCGGGAGTAAACGGCAAGAGACCCAGTACTTC. Its translation: CASSTSGTSGSKRQETQYF. The rearrangement uses TRBV19 and TRBJ2-5; 14 nucleotides match TRBD2. The CDR3 runs to 19 residues. The germline CDR1 and CDR2 sequences are LNHDA and SQIVND (reference sequence). Trimming cost V 4 bases and J 2 bases; bases outside gene matches: 12.

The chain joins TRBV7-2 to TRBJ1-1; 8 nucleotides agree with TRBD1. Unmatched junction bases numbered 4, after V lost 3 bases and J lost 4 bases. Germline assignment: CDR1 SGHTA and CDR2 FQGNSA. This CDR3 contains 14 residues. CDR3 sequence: CASSFGQGGTEAFF. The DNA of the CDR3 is TGTGCCAGCAGCTTTGGACAGGGAGGCACTGAAGCTTTCTTT. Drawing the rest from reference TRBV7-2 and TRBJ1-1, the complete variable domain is GAGVSQSPSNKVTEKGKDVELRCDPISGHTALYWYRQSLGQGLEFLIYFQGNSAPDKSGLPSDRFSAERTGGSVSTLTIQRTQQEDSAVYLCASSFGQGGTEAFFGQGTRLTVV.

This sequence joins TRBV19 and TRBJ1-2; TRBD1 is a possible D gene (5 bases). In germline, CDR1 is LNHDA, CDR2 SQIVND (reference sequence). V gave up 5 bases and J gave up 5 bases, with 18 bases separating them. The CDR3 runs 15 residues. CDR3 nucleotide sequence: TGTGCCAGTAGTCCAGACAGCTGGGCCGGGTATGGCTACACCTTC. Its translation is CASSPDSWAGYGYTF.

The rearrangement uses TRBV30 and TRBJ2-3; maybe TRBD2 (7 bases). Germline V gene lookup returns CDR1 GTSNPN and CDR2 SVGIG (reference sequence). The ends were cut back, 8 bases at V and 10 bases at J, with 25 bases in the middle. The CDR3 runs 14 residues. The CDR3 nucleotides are TGTGCCAGGAAGGGGGGAGGGCTTACCCACCCGCAGTATTTT. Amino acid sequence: CARKGGGLTHPQYF.

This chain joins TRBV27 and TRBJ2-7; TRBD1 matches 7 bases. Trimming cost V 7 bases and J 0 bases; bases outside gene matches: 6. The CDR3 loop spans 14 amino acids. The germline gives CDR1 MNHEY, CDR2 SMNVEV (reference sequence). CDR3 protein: CASKETGSSYEQYF. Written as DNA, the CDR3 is TGTGCCAGCAAGGAGACAGGGAGCTCCTACGAGCAGTACTTC.

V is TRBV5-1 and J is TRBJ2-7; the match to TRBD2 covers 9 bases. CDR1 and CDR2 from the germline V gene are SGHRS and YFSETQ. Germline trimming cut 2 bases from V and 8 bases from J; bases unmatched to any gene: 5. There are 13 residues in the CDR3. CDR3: CASSLAGTSKQYF. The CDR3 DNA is TGCGCCAGCAGCTTAGCCGGGACTAGCAAGCAGTACTTC.